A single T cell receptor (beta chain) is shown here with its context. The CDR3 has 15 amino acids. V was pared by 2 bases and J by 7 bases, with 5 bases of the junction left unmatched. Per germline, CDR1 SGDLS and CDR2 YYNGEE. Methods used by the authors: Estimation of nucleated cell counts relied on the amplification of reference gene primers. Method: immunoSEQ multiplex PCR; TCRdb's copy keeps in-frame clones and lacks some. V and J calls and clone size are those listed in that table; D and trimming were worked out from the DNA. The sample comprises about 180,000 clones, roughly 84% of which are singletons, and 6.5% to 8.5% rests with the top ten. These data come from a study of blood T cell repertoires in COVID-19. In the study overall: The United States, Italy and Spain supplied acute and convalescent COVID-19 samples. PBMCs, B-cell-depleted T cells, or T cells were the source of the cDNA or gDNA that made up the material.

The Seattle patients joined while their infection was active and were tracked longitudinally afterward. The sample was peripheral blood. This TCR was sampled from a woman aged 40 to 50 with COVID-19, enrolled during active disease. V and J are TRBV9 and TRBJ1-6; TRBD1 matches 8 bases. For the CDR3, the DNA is TGTGCCAGCAGCGTCACCGGGACAGGAAATTCACCCCTCCACTTT. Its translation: CASSVTGTGNSPLHF.